Listed below are T cell receptor beta chains from one sample, sequenced in a study of identical twins. TCRdb ran MiXCR on the 5' RACE reads and lists one entry per CDR3 protein. The data show about 150,000 distinct CDR3 sequences, roughly 3.5% seen once. The source material was memory T cells sorted from blood. The source of these receptors is a man aged 18 to 35 in good health. CDR3s include the opening cysteine and the closing phenylalanine or tryptophan. The D gene is left open where the match is weak. Only some rows state a clone size, as once, few, many or a class for expanded clones.

j_call d_call clone_size v_call cdr3_aa cdr3_nt
TRBJ1-5 NA many TRBV9 CASSVGGSFNQPQHF TGTGCCAGCAGCGTAGGAGGATCGTTCAATCAGCCCCAGCATTTT
TRBJ2-4 NA NA TRBV19 CASTGLSAKNIQYF TGTGCCAGTACGGGCCTGTCAGCCAAAAACATTCAGTACTTC
TRBJ2-1 NA many TRBV4-1 CASSRGLGEVSGVRPYNEQFF TGCGCCAGCAGTAGAGGGCTAGGAGAAGTTAGCGGAGTTAGGCCTTACAATGAGCAGTTCTTC
TRBJ2-7 NA many TRBV10-3 CAISGGVPYEQYF TGTGCCATCAGTGGCGGGGTACCCTACGAGCAGTACTTC
TRBJ2-7 TRBD2 many TRBV29-1 CSVKLAGRHEQYF TGCAGCGTGAAACTAGCGGGAAGACACGAGCAGTACTTC
TRBJ2-7 NA many TRBV12-3/TRBV12-4 CASSKVGYEQYF TGTGCCAGCAGTAAAGTGGGCTACGAGCAGTACTTC
TRBJ2-2 TRBD2 many TRBV6-4 CASSQLAGDTGELFF TGTGCCAGCAGCCAACTAGCGGGAGACACCGGGGAGCTGTTTTTT
TRBJ2-5 TRBD2 NA TRBV6-1 CASIPTSGRSETQYF TGTGCCAGCATCCCGACTAGCGGGAGAAGTGAGACCCAGTACTTC
TRBJ2-4 NA many TRBV6-2/TRBV6-3 CASSPGTRTPIQYF TGTGCCAGCAGTCCCGGGACCCGCACCCCCATTCAGTACTTC
TRBJ2-7 NA many TRBV20-1 CSAPDRDYYEQYF TGCAGTGCCCCCGACAGAGACTACTACGAGCAGTACTTC
TRBJ2-1 TRBD2 many TRBV11-1 CASSRGGNHNEQFF TGTGCCAGCAGCCGCGGGGGGAACCACAATGAGCAGTTCTTC
TRBJ2-7 TRBD2 many TRBV12-3/TRBV12-4 CASSRSSGSSDEQYF TGTGCCAGCAGTCGGAGTAGCGGGAGTAGCGACGAGCAGTACTTC
TRBJ1-1 TRBD1 many TRBV5-1 CASSDRESMATEAFF TGCGCCAGCAGCGACAGGGAGAGTATGGCCACTGAAGCTTTCTTT
TRBJ2-7 NA many TRBV20-1 CSARDLGDATPYEQYF TGCAGTGCTAGAGACCTGGGGGACGCAACGCCCTACGAGCAGTACTTC
TRBJ2-7 NA NA TRBV19 CASSIAGGMYEQYF TGTGCCAGTAGTATAGCCGGGGGCATGTACGAGCAGTACTTC
TRBJ2-7 NA many TRBV5-6 CASSFQLGSYEQYF TGTGCCAGCAGCTTCCAGCTGGGATCCTACGAGCAGTACTTC
TRBJ2-2 TRBD1 few TRBV11-1 CASSLSNKATGNSGELFF TGTGCCAGCAGCTTATCCAATAAGGCGACAGGGAATTCCGGGGAGCTGTTTTTT
TRBJ2-5 NA few TRBV2 CASTSGVQETQYF TGTGCCAGCACGTCTGGGGTCCAAGAGACCCAGTACTTC
TRBJ2-5 NA many TRBV5-1 CASSLSALPRGETQYF TGCGCCAGCAGCTTGTCGGCCTTACCTAGAGGGGAGACCCAGTACTTC
TRBJ2-7 TRBD1 NA TRBV19 CASSGTGAYEQYF TGTGCCAGTAGTGGTACAGGGGCGTACGAGCAGTACTTC
TRBJ2-1 NA many TRBV20-1 CSASNGSSYNEQFF TGCAGTGCTAGCAACGGCAGCTCCTACAATGAGCAGTTCTTC
TRBJ1-1 NA many TRBV27 CASSYQGKAEAFF TGTGCCAGCAGTTATCAAGGCAAGGCTGAAGCTTTCTTT
TRBJ2-5 NA many TRBV3-1 CASSQRGGETQYF TGTGCCAGCAGCCAGCGTGGGGGCGAGACCCAGTACTTC
TRBJ2-7 TRBD1 many TRBV20-1 CSAIPRTGGYEQYF TGCAGTGCCATTCCGAGGACAGGGGGCTACGAGCAGTACTTC
TRBJ1-5 TRBD1 many TRBV4-1 CASSQLGTGNQPQHF TGCGCCAGCAGCCAACTCGGGACAGGCAATCAGCCCCAGCATTTT